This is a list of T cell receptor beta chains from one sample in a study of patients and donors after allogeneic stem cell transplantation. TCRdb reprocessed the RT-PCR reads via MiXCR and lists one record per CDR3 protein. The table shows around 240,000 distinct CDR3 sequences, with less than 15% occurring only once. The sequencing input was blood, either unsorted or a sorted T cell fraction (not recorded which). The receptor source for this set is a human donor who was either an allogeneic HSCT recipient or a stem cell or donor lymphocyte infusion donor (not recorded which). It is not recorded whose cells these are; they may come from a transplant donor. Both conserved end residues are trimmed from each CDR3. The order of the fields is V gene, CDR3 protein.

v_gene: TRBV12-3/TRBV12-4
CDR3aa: ASSRGRRTEAF

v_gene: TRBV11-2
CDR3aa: ASSLGPGRGTDTQY

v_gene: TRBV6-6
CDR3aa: AIGDRTSEAF

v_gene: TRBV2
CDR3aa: ASGRPGTGAGELF

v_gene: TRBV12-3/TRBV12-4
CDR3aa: ASIDSGTGYSLF

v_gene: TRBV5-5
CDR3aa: ASSLVLAGGRGEQF

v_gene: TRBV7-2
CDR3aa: ASSLPLAGRETQY

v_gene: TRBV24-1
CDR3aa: ATSDPGRTQY

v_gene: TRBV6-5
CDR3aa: ASSSSGTRTNEQF

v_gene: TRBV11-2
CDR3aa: ASSRQGDGANVLT

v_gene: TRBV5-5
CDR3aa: ASSSHLVGANSPLH

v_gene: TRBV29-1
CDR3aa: SVENTGELF

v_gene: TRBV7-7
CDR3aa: ASSPPQRGGETQY

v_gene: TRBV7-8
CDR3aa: ASSAYRGGGTNTEAF

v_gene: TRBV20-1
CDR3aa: SARDPRLANIQY

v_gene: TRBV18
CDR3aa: ASSPPGGALDYGYT

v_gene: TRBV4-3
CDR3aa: ASSQAVTYGYT

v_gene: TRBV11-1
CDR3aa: ASSATGNYNSPLH

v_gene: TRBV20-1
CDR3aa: SARPGGISHEQY

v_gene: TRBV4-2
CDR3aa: ASSQAGGRGERSSTEAF

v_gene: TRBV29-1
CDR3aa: SVSGGWGYT

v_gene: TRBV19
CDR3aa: ASSRKQGASYNEQF

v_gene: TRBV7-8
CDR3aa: ASSRDRGLRNTIY

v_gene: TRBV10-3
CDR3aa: ATTGTGGDFLAGYT

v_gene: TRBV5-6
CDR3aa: ASSFRDRGKAF

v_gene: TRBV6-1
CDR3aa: ARDEKGAGVETQY

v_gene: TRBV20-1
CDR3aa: SARDGGAF

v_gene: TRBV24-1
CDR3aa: ATSAETDNQPQH

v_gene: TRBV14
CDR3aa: ASSQESGMVGNTIY

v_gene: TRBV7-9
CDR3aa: ASSAALGENSPLH

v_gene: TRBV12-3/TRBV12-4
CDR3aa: ASTSGGGGRETQY

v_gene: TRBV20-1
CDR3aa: SARSDGWEQF

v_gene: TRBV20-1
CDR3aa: SAAPGLAGGLGGELF